A single sample is the source of the 7 T cell receptor beta chains below, sequenced in a study of Ad26.COV2.S vaccination and SARS-CoV-2 variants. Data came from immunoSEQ multiplex PCR; TCRdb stores just in-frame clones and leaves some out. The sample contains roughly 300,000 clones, 75% to 90% of which appear only once. The sample's treatment: approximately 18 received Ad26.COV2.S at low or high dose, single or two shots; about 5 received placebo; per-sample allocation not given. It was on day 63 after the first vaccine or placebo injection that samples were taken. The sequencing here drew on peripheral blood, taken in a trial of Ad26.COV2.S vaccine versus placebo. The receptor source for this set is a person aged 18-60 years who received the Ad26.COV2.S COVID-19 vaccine or a placebo.

The table lists this clone with a count of one. The gene calls are TRBV6-5 and TRBJ2-5, with D hard to call. V was clipped by 8 bases and J by 2 bases, with 6 bases between them. The CDR3 covers 11 residues. Germline V gene sequence: CDR1 MNHEY, CDR2 SVGAGI. The CDR3 DNA reads TGTGCCAGCGGGTATCAAGAGACCCAGTACTTC. Protein sequence: CASGYQETQYF.

The CDR3 loop is CASSLGPAGPTYEQYF. The CDR3 nucleotides are TGTGCCAGCAGCCTGGGTCCGGCGGGACCTACCTACGAGCAGTACTTC. The rearrangement links TRBV7-3 to TRBJ2-7; D possibly corresponds to TRBD2 (6 bases). This CDR3 has 16 amino acids. V lost 5 bases and J 2 bases, leaving 19 bases between the germline ends. The germline CDR1 and CDR2 sequences are SGHTA and FQGTGA.

This chain connects TRBV18 to TRBJ2-6; tentatively, D is TRBD1 (5 bases). The CDR3 loop spans 16 amino acids. V was shortened by 5 bases and J by 2 bases, with 13 bases between the two germline ends. CDR1 and CDR2 from the germline V gene are KGHSH and LQKENI. The CDR3 nucleotides are TGTGCCAGCTCAATCACAGGTGTCGCTGGGGCCAACGTCCTGACTTTC. Amino acid sequence: CASSITGVAGANVLTF.

The chain carries TRBV19 and TRBJ2-3; D is uncertain. Germline V gene data show CDR1 as LNHDA and CDR2 as SQIVND (reference sequence). The ends were cut back, 3 bases at V and 2 bases at J, with 12 bases in the middle. The CDR3 runs to 15 residues. CDR3 coding DNA: TGTGCCAGTAGTATTGGCTATTTCAACACAGATACGCAGTATTTT. This translates into CASSIGYFNTDTQYF. The whole variable domain, filled in from reference TRBV19 and TRBJ2-3, reads DGGITQSPKYLFRKEGQNVTLSCEQNLNHDAMYWYRQDPGQGLRLIYYSQIVNDFQKGDIAEGYSVSREKKESFPLTVTSAQKNPTAFYLCASSIGYFNTDTQYFGPGTRLTVL.

The chain links TRBV28 to TRBJ2-7, with D maybe TRBD2 (6 bases). CDR1 MDHEN and CDR2 SYDVKM come from the germline V gene. Trimming took off 6 bases at V and 2 bases at J, with 20 bases between the two ends. The CDR3 is 16 residues long. Here the CDR3 DNA reads TGTGCCAGCAGCTCCCTCGGGGGACTGCCAACCTACGAGCAGTACTTC. It specifies CASSSLGGLPTYEQYF.

J is TRBJ2-7 and V is TRBV19, with D possibly matching TRBD1 (5 bases). This CDR3 has 15 amino acids. With 3 bases removed from V and 1 base from J, the gap between germline ends came to 13 bases. Germline CDR1 reads LNHDA; CDR2 reads SQIVND (reference sequence). CDR3 DNA sequence: TGTGCCAGTAGTATGGGTGGACATCCTTCCTACGAGCAGTACTTC. It specifies CASSMGGHPSYEQYF.

The V and J genes are TRBV2 and TRBJ2-1; 9 nucleotides agree with TRBD1. V was clipped by 6 bases and J by 7 bases; unmatched bases: 7. CDR1 is SNHLY, CDR2 FYNNEI, per germline. The CDR3 length is 14 residues. The chain's CDR3 is CASRTGTGNNEQFF. The CDR3 DNA is TGTGCCAGCAGGACCGGGACAGGGAATAATGAGCAGTTCTTC.